The following is a TCR beta chain sequence with its context. Its antigen is still unknown. No much larger clone is present one base from it, and per-base qualities are unavailable. This specimen comes from a study of blood T cell repertoires in COVID-19 (dated by TCRdb to the early 2020s). Background for the entire study: Samples covering the acute and convalescent phases of COVID-19 were provided by collaborators in the United States, Italy and Spain. The prospective study material was composed of cDNA or gDNA derived from T cells, B-cell-depleted T cells, or PBMCs. Deeply sampled blood TCRbeta repertoires from subjects exposed to, actively infected with, or recovered from COVID-19 were included in the dataset. A freely available public database, intended as a resource for researchers studying the immune response to SARS-CoV-2, is where the repertoires were released. Samples came from the ongoing ImmuneRACE study (first 160 participants) plus 1,254 subjects from 6 global collaborators. Nearly every sample came with metadata listing a de-identified subject ID, COVID-19 status, age in years and sex. Where available, HLA class I and class II types were taken from metadata supplied by the sample provider and were not determined by assay-based typing. Findings and caveats that apply to the study as a whole: The quantity of clinical and demographic metadata differed by source and by participant and was supplied without curation.

Spanning cysteine to phenylalanine, the CDR3 consists of 15 amino acids. Here the CDR3 DNA is all that survives: 45 bases in frame from base 1. One collaborating source in Seattle enrolled patients while the patients were actively infected and followed the patients over time throughout the course of disease. Collaborating institutions collected whole blood in K2EDTA tubes following their own protocols. Collaborator samples were shipped for TCRbeta analysis as frozen whole blood, isolated PBMCs, or DNA extracted from either sample type. The immunoSEQ Assay, a bias-controlled multiplex PCR, was used to amplify TCRbeta CDR3 regions from genomic DNA. The paper's processing steps were these. The number of nucleated cells in each sample was estimated from the amplification of reference gene primers within the assay. To quantify the absolute abundance of each unique TCRbeta CDR3 rearrangement, sequence reads were collapsed and filtered. For each sample, productive Simpson clonality was calculated as the square root of Simpson's diversity index across productive rearrangements. TCRdb retrieved this table from immuneACCESS and kept in-frame rearrangements only. Not all clones are present; in checked studies, unresolved V genes account for under half, and no reason is known for the remainder. The V and J calls and clone size are taken from that table; D and trimming were inferred from the DNA. Present in this sample are 75,000 to 90,000 clones, roughly 91% of which were seen just once. The ten largest make up more than 6% of the sample.

The source is a man aged 18 to 29 with COVID-19, enrolled during active disease. Sequencing input: peripheral blood. The rearrangement combines TRBV7-5 with TRBJ2-2; no DNA check was done on the table's D call, TRBD1. TRBV7-5 is designated a pseudogene. For the CDR3, the sequence is CARSSGGSGTGELFF. In nucleotides, the sequence is TGTGCCAGAAGCTCAGGGGGGTCGGGGACCGGGGAGCTGTTTTTT.